This TCR beta chain comes out of a study of response to subunit inactivated influenza vaccine. This clonotype was recorded a few times. CDR3 length: 15 amino acids. Trimming shortened V by 5 bases and J by 7 bases, and 17 bases separated the two germline ends. Germline CDR1 is PRHDT and CDR2 is FYEKMQ (reference sequence). TCRdb independently ran MiXCR on the RT-PCR reads; one entry per CDR3 protein. Of approximately 160,000 distinct CDR3 sequences in the sample, about 10% are singletons; the top ten hold around 40%. Source: CD8+ T cells sorted from PBMCs, taken less than 30 months after vaccination. The chain links TRBV13 to TRBJ1-4; a weak D match, TRBD1 (5 bases). The TCR comes from a man between 45 and 75 years old who received an inactivated influenza vaccine. The CDR3 coding sequence is TGTGCCAGCAGCCAAAAGGGGCGCCTCGGTGAAAAACTGTTTTTT. This translates into CASSQKGRLGEKLFF.